This is a list of T cell receptor beta chains from one sample in a study of T cell responses to AZD1222 COVID-19 vaccine. Sequencing was performed with immunoSEQ multiplex PCR; in TCRdb, only in-frame clones are kept and a portion is missing. The sample consists of more than 75,000 clones, approximately 89% of them appearing once. Sequencing used peripheral blood, obtained 28 days after the second AZD1222 dose. Receptors were obtained from an adult who received the AZD1222 COVID-19 vaccine. CDR3s include the opening cysteine and the closing phenylalanine or tryptophan. A D gene is named only where the DNA matches it firmly. Size is omitted from some rows. Given values are once, few, many or a class for expanded clones.

clone size: .; CDR3 length: 16; D gene: TRBD1; V gene: TRBV30; J gene: TRBJ1-6; CDR3 DNA: TGTGCCTGGAGTTCCCCCGGGACAGTCTATAATTCACCCCTCCACTTT; CDR3 protein: CAWSSPGTVYNSPLHF
clone size: .; CDR3 length: 12; D gene: .; V gene: TRBV15; J gene: TRBJ2-1; CDR3 DNA: TGTGCCACCAGCAGAGTCGACAATGAGCAGTTCTTC; CDR3 protein: CATSRVDNEQFF
clone size: .; CDR3 length: 14; D gene: .; V gene: TRBV27; J gene: TRBJ2-1; CDR3 DNA: TGTGCCAGCAGTTTATCGAGGAGCTACAATGAGCAGTTCTTC; CDR3 protein: CASSLSRSYNEQFF
clone size: .; CDR3 length: 13; D gene: .; V gene: TRBV28; J gene: TRBJ1-2; CDR3 DNA: TGTGCCAGCAGACCAGAGGCGAACTATGGCTACACCTTC; CDR3 protein: CASRPEANYGYTF
clone size: once; CDR3 length: 16; D gene: TRBD2; V gene: TRBV5-1; J gene: TRBJ2-7; CDR3 DNA: TGCGCCAGCAGCTTGGCCGAGTCGGCGGGAGCGGTTGAGCAGTACTTC; CDR3 protein: CASSLAESAGAVEQYF
clone size: .; CDR3 length: 12; D gene: .; V gene: TRBV20-1; J gene: TRBJ1-2; CDR3 DNA: TGCAGTGCTAGTGGTGAGAACTATGGCTACACCTTC; CDR3 protein: CSASGENYGYTF
clone size: .; CDR3 length: 13; D gene: .; V gene: TRBV19; J gene: TRBJ2-3; CDR3 DNA: TGTGCCAGTAGTTTCGGGGGGCGTGGGGCGCAGTATTTT; CDR3 protein: CASSFGGRGAQYF
clone size: once; CDR3 length: 12; D gene: .; V gene: TRBV30; J gene: TRBJ1-3; CDR3 DNA: TGTGCCTATGATCTCTCTGGAAACACCATATATTTT; CDR3 protein: CAYDLSGNTIYF
clone size: .; CDR3 length: 15; D gene: TRBD2; V gene: TRBV3-1/TRBV3-2; J gene: TRBJ2-1; CDR3 DNA: TGTGCCAGCAGCCAAGATGGGGCTACTAGCGTTGAGCAGTTCTTC; CDR3 protein: CASSQDGATSVEQFF
clone size: few; CDR3 length: 13; D gene: .; V gene: TRBV21-1; J gene: TRBJ2-1; CDR3 DNA: TGTGCCAACAGGGGAGGGACAAACAATGAGCAGTTCTTC; CDR3 protein: CANRGGTNNEQFF
clone size: .; CDR3 length: 14; D gene: TRBD1; V gene: TRBV7-7; J gene: TRBJ2-5; CDR3 DNA: TGTGCCAGCAGCTCAGGGACAGGGATGGAGACCCAGTACTTC; CDR3 protein: CASSSGTGMETQYF
clone size: .; CDR3 length: 12; D gene: .; V gene: TRBV18; J gene: TRBJ2-7; CDR3 DNA: TGTGCCAGCTCAACACAGGGCTACGAGCAGTACTTC; CDR3 protein: CASSTQGYEQYF
clone size: .; CDR3 length: 18; D gene: TRBD2; V gene: TRBV5-1; J gene: TRBJ2-3; CDR3 DNA: TGCGCCAGCAGCCGGACTAGCGAGAGGTCGTGGTCGACAGATACGCAGTATTTT; CDR3 protein: CASSRTSERSWSTDTQYF
clone size: .; CDR3 length: 14; D gene: TRBD2; V gene: TRBV13; J gene: TRBJ2-1; CDR3 DNA: TGTGCCAGCAGCTACCGGACTAGCAGGGATGAGCAGTTCTTC; CDR3 protein: CASSYRTSRDEQFF
clone size: once; CDR3 length: 12; D gene: .; V gene: TRBV2; J gene: TRBJ1-2; CDR3 DNA: TGTGCCAGCAGTCCCCGGGACGCGGGCTACACCTTC; CDR3 protein: CASSPRDAGYTF
clone size: .; CDR3 length: 13; D gene: .; V gene: TRBV30; J gene: TRBJ1-1; CDR3 DNA: TGTGCCTGGAGCCAGGGGAGGAACACTGAAGCTTTCTTT; CDR3 protein: CAWSQGRNTEAFF
clone size: .; CDR3 length: 13; D gene: TRBD2; V gene: TRBV28; J gene: TRBJ2-7; CDR3 DNA: TGTGCCAGCAACGCGGGAGATACCTACGAGCAGTACTTC; CDR3 protein: CASNAGDTYEQYF
clone size: .; CDR3 length: 20; D gene: .; V gene: TRBV11-2; J gene: TRBJ1-6; CDR3 DNA: TGTGCCAGCAGCTTAGAAGCATCGAAATACAGGAGCTCCTATAATTCACCCCTCCACTTT; CDR3 protein: CASSLEASKYRSSYNSPLHF
clone size: .; CDR3 length: 15; D gene: .; V gene: TRBV28; J gene: TRBJ1-5; CDR3 DNA: TGTGCCAGCAGTTCGGGCGAGGCAGGCAATCAGCCCCAGCATTTT; CDR3 protein: CASSSGEAGNQPQHF
clone size: .; CDR3 length: 18; D gene: TRBD2; V gene: TRBV9; J gene: TRBJ2-3; CDR3 DNA: TGTGCCAGCAGCTCGGGACTAGCGGGAGTGGGTTGGAAAGATACGCAGTATTTT; CDR3 protein: CASSSGLAGVGWKDTQYF
clone size: .; CDR3 length: 15; D gene: TRBD2; V gene: TRBV7-9; J gene: TRBJ2-1; CDR3 DNA: TGTGCCAGCAGCCCTTGGACTAGCGTTGGGGGTGAGCAGTTCTTC; CDR3 protein: CASSPWTSVGGEQFF
clone size: .; CDR3 length: 11; D gene: .; V gene: TRBV6-5; J gene: TRBJ2-7; CDR3 DNA: TGTGCCAGCAGACAGGGCTACGAGCAGTACTTC; CDR3 protein: CASRQGYEQYF
clone size: .; CDR3 length: 13; D gene: .; V gene: TRBV19; J gene: TRBJ2-1; CDR3 DNA: TGTGCCAGTAGTAGCTTCTCCTACAATGAGCAGTTCTTC; CDR3 protein: CASSSFSYNEQFF
clone size: .; CDR3 length: 16; D gene: .; V gene: TRBV28; J gene: TRBJ1-5; CDR3 DNA: TGTGCCAGCAGTTTCTGGGGGCAAGGGGGCAATCAGCCCCAGCATTTT; CDR3 protein: CASSFWGQGGNQPQHF
clone size: .; CDR3 length: 16; D gene: TRBD1; V gene: TRBV9; J gene: TRBJ1-4; CDR3 DNA: TGTGCCAGCAGCGGGACCGGGACAGGGCTCCTAAAAAAACTGTTTTTT; CDR3 protein: CASSGTGTGLLKKLFF
clone size: .; CDR3 length: 14; D gene: TRBD1; V gene: TRBV28; J gene: TRBJ1-2; CDR3 DNA: TGTGCCAGCAGATACAGGGGCCGCGCGTATGGCTACACCTTC; CDR3 protein: CASRYRGRAYGYTF
clone size: .; CDR3 length: 14; D gene: .; V gene: TRBV6-5; J gene: TRBJ1-5; CDR3 DNA: TGTGCCAGCAGCTCAGGAGGGAGCAATCAGCCCCAGCATTTT; CDR3 protein: CASSSGGSNQPQHF
clone size: .; CDR3 length: 16; D gene: TRBD2; V gene: TRBV7-6; J gene: TRBJ2-7; CDR3 DNA: TGTGCCAGCACCACTGGCGGGTCTAGCGGGAGAATTGAGCAGTACTTC; CDR3 protein: CASTTGGSSGRIEQYF
clone size: .; CDR3 length: 14; D gene: .; V gene: TRBV7-2; J gene: TRBJ2-7; CDR3 DNA: TGTGCCAGCAGCTTAGCGGGATCATCCTACGAGCAGTACTTC; CDR3 protein: CASSLAGSSYEQYF
clone size: .; CDR3 length: 18; D gene: TRBD2; V gene: TRBV7-9; J gene: TRBJ2-2; CDR3 DNA: TGTGCCAGCAGCTTCTCCGGACTAGCGGCCAAGAACACCGGGGAGCTGTTTTTT; CDR3 protein: CASSFSGLAAKNTGELFF
clone size: few; CDR3 length: 13; D gene: .; V gene: TRBV7-9; J gene: TRBJ2-7; CDR3 DNA: TGTGCCAGCAGCCCTTCACACGACTACGAGCAGTACTTC; CDR3 protein: CASSPSHDYEQYF
clone size: .; CDR3 length: 17; D gene: .; V gene: TRBV30; J gene: TRBJ1-2; CDR3 DNA: TGTGCCTGGGCGGCACCATCGACAGCCTTCCACAATTATGGCTACACCTTC; CDR3 protein: CAWAAPSTAFHNYGYTF
clone size: .; CDR3 length: 12; D gene: .; V gene: TRBV4-3; J gene: TRBJ2-5; CDR3 DNA: TGCGCCAGCAGCCAAGATATGGAGACCCAGTACTTC; CDR3 protein: CASSQDMETQYF
clone size: .; CDR3 length: 14; D gene: TRBD2; V gene: TRBV30; J gene: TRBJ2-5; CDR3 DNA: TGTGCCTGGAGTGGGACTAGCGGGAGTCTGACCCAGTACTTC; CDR3 protein: CAWSGTSGSLTQYF
clone size: .; CDR3 length: 13; D gene: .; V gene: TRBV18; J gene: TRBJ2-1; CDR3 DNA: TGTGCCAGCTCAACCTACCAGGGAAATGAGCAGTTCTTC; CDR3 protein: CASSTYQGNEQFF
clone size: .; CDR3 length: 12; D gene: TRBD2; V gene: TRBV13; J gene: TRBJ2-1; CDR3 DNA: TGTGCCAGCAGCGCCCTAGCGGAACAGCAGTTCTTC; CDR3 protein: CASSALAEQQFF
clone size: .; CDR3 length: 14; D gene: .; V gene: TRBV5-5; J gene: TRBJ2-6; CDR3 DNA: TGTGCCAGCAGCCTAGGCTCTGGGGCCAACGTCCTGACTTTC; CDR3 protein: CASSLGSGANVLTF
clone size: once; CDR3 length: 14; D gene: .; V gene: TRBV19; J gene: TRBJ1-2; CDR3 DNA: TGTGCCAGTAGTAGGGGACCGTGGAACTATGGCTACACCTTC; CDR3 protein: CASSRGPWNYGYTF
clone size: .; CDR3 length: 16; D gene: .; V gene: TRBV4-1; J gene: TRBJ1-2; CDR3 DNA: TGCGCCAGCAGCCAAGAATTGTCGGGGCGGTTCTATGGCTACACCTTC; CDR3 protein: CASSQELSGRFYGYTF
clone size: .; CDR3 length: 19; D gene: .; V gene: TRBV28; J gene: TRBJ2-1; CDR3 DNA: TGTGCCAGCAGTCCGGGGGCGGGAACCTCCATACCTCTCTACAATGAGCAGTTCTTC; CDR3 protein: CASSPGAGTSIPLYNEQFF
clone size: .; CDR3 length: 18; D gene: TRBD2; V gene: TRBV10-3; J gene: TRBJ2-2; CDR3 DNA: TGTGCCATCAGTGAGCCGAGTCCGGGACTAGCGAACACCGGGGAGCTGTTTTTT; CDR3 protein: CAISEPSPGLANTGELFF
clone size: .; CDR3 length: 13; D gene: .; V gene: TRBV7-9; J gene: TRBJ1-4; CDR3 DNA: TGTGCCAGCAGCTTAGGTGGGAATGAAAAACTGTTTTTT; CDR3 protein: CASSLGGNEKLFF
clone size: .; CDR3 length: 14; D gene: .; V gene: TRBV6-6; J gene: TRBJ2-7; CDR3 DNA: TGTGCCAGCAGCCCTGGCCGGTCTCGGTACGAGCAGTACTTC; CDR3 protein: CASSPGRSRYEQYF
clone size: .; CDR3 length: 15; D gene: .; V gene: TRBV5-1; J gene: TRBJ2-1; CDR3 DNA: TGCGCCAGCAGCTTCCAGTCCGGAGGTTTGAATGAGCAGTTCTTC; CDR3 protein: CASSFQSGGLNEQFF
clone size: .; CDR3 length: 14; D gene: .; V gene: TRBV7-2; J gene: TRBJ2-3; CDR3 DNA: TGTGCCAGCAGCTTTTCGACAGGCCGGGATACGCAGTATTTT; CDR3 protein: CASSFSTGRDTQYF
clone size: .; CDR3 length: 15; D gene: TRBD1; V gene: TRBV7-3; J gene: TRBJ2-1; CDR3 DNA: TGTGCCAGCAGCTTCACAGGGGGTTCGAACAATGAGCAGTTCTTC; CDR3 protein: CASSFTGGSNNEQFF
clone size: .; CDR3 length: 12; D gene: .; V gene: TRBV7-9; J gene: TRBJ2-3; CDR3 DNA: TGTGCCAGCCGCGAGGCCACAGATACGCAGTATTTT; CDR3 protein: CASREATDTQYF
clone size: .; CDR3 length: 14; D gene: .; V gene: TRBV28; J gene: TRBJ2-6; CDR3 DNA: TGTGCCAGCACGACAGCCTCTGGGGCCAACGTCCTGACTTTC; CDR3 protein: CASTTASGANVLTF
clone size: .; CDR3 length: 15; D gene: .; V gene: TRBV7-3; J gene: TRBJ1-2; CDR3 DNA: TGTGCCAGCAGCCCCTCCCCGGGAACAATCTATGGCTACACCTTC; CDR3 protein: CASSPSPGTIYGYTF
clone size: .; CDR3 length: 11; D gene: .; V gene: TRBV2; J gene: TRBJ1-2; CDR3 DNA: TGTGCCAGTAGGACCTCACATGGCTACACCTTC; CDR3 protein: CASRTSHGYTF
clone size: .; CDR3 length: 13; D gene: .; V gene: TRBV30; J gene: TRBJ1-1; CDR3 DNA: TGTGCCTTAATGGCCCCTTTGGACACTGAAGCTTTCTTT; CDR3 protein: CALMAPLDTEAFF
clone size: .; CDR3 length: 13; D gene: .; V gene: TRBV5-1; J gene: TRBJ1-5; CDR3 DNA: TGCGCCAGCAGCTTGGACGGAAATCAGCCCCAGCATTTT; CDR3 protein: CASSLDGNQPQHF
clone size: .; CDR3 length: 14; D gene: TRBD1; V gene: TRBV19; J gene: TRBJ2-2; CDR3 DNA: TGTGGATCTGGGACAGGGGCGATCACCGGGGAGCTGTTTTTT; CDR3 protein: CGSGTGAITGELFF
clone size: .; CDR3 length: 15; D gene: TRBD1; V gene: TRBV3-1/TRBV3-2; J gene: TRBJ1-1; CDR3 DNA: TGTGCCAGCAGCCCCTACAGGGGGCGCGAGACTGAAGCTTTCTTT; CDR3 protein: CASSPYRGRETEAFF
clone size: .; CDR3 length: 14; D gene: .; V gene: TRBV27; J gene: TRBJ1-5; CDR3 DNA: TGTGCCAGCAGTCACAGGGATAGCAATCAGCCCCAGCATTTT; CDR3 protein: CASSHRDSNQPQHF